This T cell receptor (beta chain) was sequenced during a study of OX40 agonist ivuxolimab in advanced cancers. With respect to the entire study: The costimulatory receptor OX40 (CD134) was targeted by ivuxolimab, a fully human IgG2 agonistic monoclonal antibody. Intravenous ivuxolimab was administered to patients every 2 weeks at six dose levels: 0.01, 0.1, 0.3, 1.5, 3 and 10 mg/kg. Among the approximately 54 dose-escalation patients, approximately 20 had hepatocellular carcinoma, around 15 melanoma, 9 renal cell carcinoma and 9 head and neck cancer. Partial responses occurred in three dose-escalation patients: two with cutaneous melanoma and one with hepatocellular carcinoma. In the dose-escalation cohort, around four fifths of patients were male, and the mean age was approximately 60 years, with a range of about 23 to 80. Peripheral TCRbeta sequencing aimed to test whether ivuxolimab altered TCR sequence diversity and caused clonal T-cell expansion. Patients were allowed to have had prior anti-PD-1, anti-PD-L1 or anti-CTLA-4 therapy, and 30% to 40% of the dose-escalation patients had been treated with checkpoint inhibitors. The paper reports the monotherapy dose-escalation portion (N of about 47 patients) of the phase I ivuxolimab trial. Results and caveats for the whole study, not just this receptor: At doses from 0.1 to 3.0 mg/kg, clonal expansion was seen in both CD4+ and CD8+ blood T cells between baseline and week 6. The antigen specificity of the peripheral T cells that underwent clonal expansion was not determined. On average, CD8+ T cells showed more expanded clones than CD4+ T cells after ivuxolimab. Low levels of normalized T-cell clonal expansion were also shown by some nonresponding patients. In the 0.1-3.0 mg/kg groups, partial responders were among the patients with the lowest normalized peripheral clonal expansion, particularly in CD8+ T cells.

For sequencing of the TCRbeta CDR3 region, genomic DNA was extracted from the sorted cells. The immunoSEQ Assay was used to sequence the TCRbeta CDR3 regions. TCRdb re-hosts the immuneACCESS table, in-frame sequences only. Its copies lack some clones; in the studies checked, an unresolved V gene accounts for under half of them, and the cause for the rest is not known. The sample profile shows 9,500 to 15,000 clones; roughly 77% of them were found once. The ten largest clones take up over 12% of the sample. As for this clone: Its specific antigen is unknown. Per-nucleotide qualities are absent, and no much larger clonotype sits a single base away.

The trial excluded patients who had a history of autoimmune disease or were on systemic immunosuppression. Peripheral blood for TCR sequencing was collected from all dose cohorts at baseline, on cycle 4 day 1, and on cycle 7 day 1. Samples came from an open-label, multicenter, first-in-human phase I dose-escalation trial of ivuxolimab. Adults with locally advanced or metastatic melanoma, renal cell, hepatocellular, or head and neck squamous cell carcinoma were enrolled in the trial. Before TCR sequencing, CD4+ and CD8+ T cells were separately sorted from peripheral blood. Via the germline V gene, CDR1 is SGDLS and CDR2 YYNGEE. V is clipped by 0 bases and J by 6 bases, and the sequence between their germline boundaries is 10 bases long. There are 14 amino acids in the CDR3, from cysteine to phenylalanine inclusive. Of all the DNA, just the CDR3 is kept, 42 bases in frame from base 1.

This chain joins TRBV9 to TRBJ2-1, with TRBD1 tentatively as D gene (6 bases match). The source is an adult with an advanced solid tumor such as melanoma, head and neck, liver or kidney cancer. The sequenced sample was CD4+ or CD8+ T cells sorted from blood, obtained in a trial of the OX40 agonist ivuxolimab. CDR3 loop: CASSVATGGNEQFF. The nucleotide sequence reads TGTGCCAGCAGCGTAGCGACAGGAGGCAATGAGCAGTTCTTC.